This TCR beta chain was recorded in a study of graft-versus-host responses after intestinal transplantation. Whole-study context: The whole recipient group had anti-thymocyte globulin induction followed by tacrolimus and steroids for approximately three years. Study findings and constraints: Ileal or blood samples showed some GvH clones first, and such clones were also found in recipient marrow.

Libraries were prepared by immunoSEQ multiplex PCR; TCRdb keeps only in-frame clonotypes and omits some of them. The sample contains approximately 93,000 clones, roughly 90% of which appear only once. The V end was cut by 5 bases, the J end by 6 bases, with 13 bases between. The germline V gene encodes CDR1 MDHEN and CDR2 SYDVKM. The CDR3 is 13 amino acids. A note on this clone: Antigen: not known.

The chain has TRBV28 and TRBJ1-1, with D possibly being TRBD1 (5 bases). The TCR comes from a human donor who was the organ donor for an intestinal transplant. This specimen was unstimulated CD8+ T cells sorted from spleen or lymph node cells, taken before transplant. The CDR3 DNA reads as TGTGCCAGCAGTCCGCAGGGATCTCCTGAAGCTTTCTTT. Its protein product is CASSPQGSPEAFF.